These T cell receptor beta chains were read from a single sample in a study of blood T cell repertoires in COVID-19. Generated by immunoSEQ multiplex PCR, the TCRdb table keeps only in-frame clones and is missing some. Of about 100,000 clones in the sample, around four fifths were seen once. The sequencing sample was made of peripheral blood. Receptors originate from a man aged 50 to 59 with active or convalescent COVID-19. Each CDR3 is given with its conserved first and last residue. The order of the fields is D gene, J gene, V gene, clone size, CDR3 protein, CDR3 DNA. The D gene is left open where the match is weak. Where a row states a size, it is once, few, many or the class of an expanded clone; other rows omit it.

NA	TRBJ2-7	TRBV6-5	once	CASSYRKRNSYEQYF	TGTGCCAGCAGTTACAGGAAGCGGAACTCCTACGAGCAGTACTTC
TRBD1	TRBJ2-5	TRBV11-2	NA	CASSPDRGQTQYF	TGTGCCAGCAGCCCAGACAGGGGACAGACCCAGTACTTC
NA	TRBJ1-1	TRBV7-7	NA	CASSLTGNTEAFF	TGTGCTAGCAGCTTGACTGGGAACACTGAAGCTTTCTTT
NA	TRBJ1-1	TRBV28	NA	CASTQLSEAFF	TGTGCCAGCACCCAACTAAGTGAAGCTTTCTTT
TRBD1	TRBJ1-1	TRBV2	NA	CASSATGGTEAFF	TGTGCCAGCAGCGCAACAGGGGGCACTGAAGCTTTCTTT
NA	TRBJ2-2	TRBV2	NA	CASSLSDTRELFF	TGTGCCAGCAGTCTTTCGGACACCAGGGAGCTGTTTTTT
TRBD2	TRBJ2-6	TRBV7-2	few	CASSQGLAGFAGANVLTF	TGTGCCAGCAGCCAAGGACTAGCGGGATTTGCTGGGGCCAACGTCCTGACTTTC
NA	TRBJ1-4	TRBV29-1	NA	CSVGKQGATNEKLFF	TGCAGCGTTGGAAAACAGGGTGCAACTAATGAAAAACTGTTTTTT
TRBD2	TRBJ2-3	TRBV5-4	NA	CASSLDTSGTDTQYF	TGTGCCAGCAGCTTGGATACTAGCGGCACAGATACGCAGTATTTT
NA	TRBJ2-1	TRBV2	NA	CASSSYNEQFF	TGTGCCAGCAGTTCATACAATGAGCAGTTCTTC
NA	TRBJ2-1	TRBV5-4	NA	CASRPPDREMSEQFF	TGTGCCAGCAGACCGCCGGATCGGGAGATGAGTGAGCAGTTCTTC
NA	TRBJ1-1	TRBV3-1/TRBV3-2	once	CASSLSVAGVEAFF	TGTGCCAGCAGCCTATCAGTGGCGGGGGTTGAAGCTTTCTTT
NA	TRBJ2-7	TRBV28	few	CASSSPLYEQYF	TGTGCCAGCAGTTCCCCCCTCTACGAGCAGTACTTC
TRBD2	TRBJ2-7	TRBV2	NA	CASSHGTRAYEQYF	TGTGCCAGCAGTCACGGGACTAGAGCCTACGAGCAGTACTTC
TRBD1	TRBJ1-2	TRBV6-5	NA	CASSYSAGGGNYGYTF	TGTGCCAGCAGTTACTCTGCAGGGGGAGGAAACTATGGCTACACCTTC
NA	TRBJ2-1	TRBV7-3	NA	CASSRVGAGEQFF	TGTGCCAGCAGCCGGGTGGGGGCTGGTGAGCAGTTCTTC
NA	TRBJ1-1	TRBV18	once	CASSPRGGDSTEAFF	TGTGCCAGCTCACCACGTGGAGGGGATAGCACTGAAGCTTTCTTT
NA	TRBJ2-3	TRBV11-3	NA	CASSFDAGSTDTQYF	TGTGCCAGCAGCTTTGATGCGGGCAGCACAGATACGCAGTATTTT
TRBD1	TRBJ1-3	TRBV30	NA	CAWSPYRRDRVNTIYF	TGTGCCTGGAGTCCCTACCGGCGGGACAGGGTAAACACCATATATTTT
TRBD2	TRBJ2-3	TRBV4-2	NA	CASSQAAATSGTLHTDTQYF	TGTGCCAGCAGCCAAGCGGCGGCGACTAGCGGGACGCTCCACACAGATACGCAGTATTTT
TRBD1	TRBJ1-2	TRBV5-6	NA	CASSPDRGDYGYTF	TGTGCCAGCAGCCCGGACAGGGGGGACTATGGCTACACCTTC
TRBD2	TRBJ2-7	TRBV10-1	NA	CASSEFGTSGRANHEQYF	TGCGCCAGCAGTGAGTTTGGGACTAGCGGGAGGGCCAACCACGAGCAGTACTTC